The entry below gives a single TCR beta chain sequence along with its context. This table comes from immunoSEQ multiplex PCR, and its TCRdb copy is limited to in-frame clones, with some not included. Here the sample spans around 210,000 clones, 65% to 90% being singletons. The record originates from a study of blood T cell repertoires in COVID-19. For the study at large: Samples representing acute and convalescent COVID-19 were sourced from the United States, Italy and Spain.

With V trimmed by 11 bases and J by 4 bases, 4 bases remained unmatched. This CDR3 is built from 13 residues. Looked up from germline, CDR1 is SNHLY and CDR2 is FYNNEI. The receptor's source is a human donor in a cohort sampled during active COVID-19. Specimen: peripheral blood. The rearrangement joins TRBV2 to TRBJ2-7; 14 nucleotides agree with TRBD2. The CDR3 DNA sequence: TGTGCCGGGACTAGCGGGAGTTGGTACGAGCAGTACTTC. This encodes CAGTSGSWYEQYF.